This T cell receptor beta chain was identified during a study of cytomegalovirus exposure and HLA in healthy donors. A multiplex PCR was run with 60 Vbeta primers and 13 Jbeta primers. Here immunoSEQ multiplex PCR was the method, and the copy in TCRdb shows in-frame clones only, minus some. The sample lists 100,000 to 150,000 clones, 80% occurring once. As regards this clone: Its antigen is unidentified.

Study-level findings and limits: CMV antigen specificity was confirmed in vitro for a few CMV-associated chains. In a later analysis, DRB1 alleles had the most associated TCRs; HLA-C alleles the fewest. Analysis was carried out at a later point, and it linked a missense DCLRE1C variant to TCR beta V- and J-gene trimming.

The receptor was isolated from a woman in her 40s in good health and CMV-seronegative. The material sequenced was PBMCs.

The CDR3 spells CASSLTGQQETQYF. The DNA of the CDR3 is TGCGCCAGCAGCTTAACGGGACAGCAAGAGACCCAGTACTTC. The chain has TRBV5-1 and TRBJ2-5; 7 positions match TRBD1. This CDR3 spans 14 amino acids. Trimming cost V 2 bases and J 2 bases; bases outside gene matches: 3. CDR1 is SGHRS, CDR2 YFSETQ, per germline. The full variable domain, in which reference TRBV5-1 and TRBJ2-5 provide the parts outside the CDR3, is KAGVTQTPRYLIKTRGQQVTLSCSPISGHRSVSWYQQTPGQGLQFLFEYFSETQRNKGNFPGRFSGRQFSNSRSEMNVSTLELGDSALYLCASSLTGQQETQYFGPGTRLLVL.